A selection of T cell receptor beta chains follows, all from one sample in a study of blood T cells in healthy people across ages. Each CDR3 protein gets one entry after TCRdb re-called the 5' RACE reads with MiXCR. This table has over a million distinct CDR3 sequences, 59% appearing once. Sequencing was performed on blood. Receptors were obtained from a man between 18 and 35 years old in good health. CDR3s include the opening cysteine and the closing phenylalanine or tryptophan. A D gene is named only where the DNA matches it firmly. Where a row states a size, it is once, few, many or the class of an expanded clone; other rows omit it.

abundance: .
j_gene: TRBJ2-1
v_gene: TRBV7-8
d_gene: .
CDR3nt: TGTGCCAGCCCGAGGAATGAGCAGTTCTTC
CDR3aa: CASPRNEQFF

abundance: .
j_gene: TRBJ2-4
v_gene: TRBV6-1
d_gene: .
CDR3nt: TGTGCCAGCAGTAGGCGAGAAAACATTCAGTACTTC
CDR3aa: CASSRRENIQYF

abundance: .
j_gene: TRBJ2-1
v_gene: TRBV20-1
d_gene: .
CDR3nt: TGCAGTGCTAGACACGACAGATACAATGAGCAGTTCTTC
CDR3aa: CSARHDRYNEQFF

abundance: few
j_gene: TRBJ2-7
v_gene: TRBV7-2
d_gene: .
CDR3nt: TGTGCCAGCAGTACTACCGGGACGGGACACTACGAGCAGTACTTC
CDR3aa: CASSTTGTGHYEQYF

abundance: .
j_gene: TRBJ2-6
v_gene: TRBV5-1
d_gene: .
CDR3nt: TGCGCCAGCAGCCCGCAGGAGATCTCTGGGGCCAACGTCCTGACTTTC
CDR3aa: CASSPQEISGANVLTF

abundance: .
j_gene: TRBJ2-5
v_gene: TRBV6-2/TRBV6-3
d_gene: .
CDR3nt: TGTGCCAGCAGTGAACGACAGGCCCAAGAGACCCAGTACTTC
CDR3aa: CASSERQAQETQYF

abundance: few
j_gene: TRBJ2-5
v_gene: TRBV4-3
d_gene: .
CDR3nt: TGCGCCAGCAGCCAAGCAGACACAGGCGACCTCGGGGAGCAGTACTTC
CDR3aa: CASSQADTGDLGEQYF

abundance: .
j_gene: TRBJ2-3
v_gene: TRBV12-3/TRBV12-4
d_gene: .
CDR3nt: TGTGCCAGCAGTTTAGATCGTTCCCCCACAGATACGCAGTATTTT
CDR3aa: CASSLDRSPTDTQYF

abundance: .
j_gene: TRBJ2-3
v_gene: TRBV20-1
d_gene: .
CDR3nt: TGCAGTGCTAGACGGGATCCAGATACGCAGTATTTT
CDR3aa: CSARRDPDTQYF

abundance: .
j_gene: TRBJ2-1
v_gene: TRBV15
d_gene: TRBD2
CDR3nt: TGTGCCACCAGCCCACTAGCGGGGACCGACAAAGAGCAGTTCTTC
CDR3aa: CATSPLAGTDKEQFF

abundance: .
j_gene: TRBJ2-7
v_gene: TRBV3-1
d_gene: .
CDR3nt: TGTGCCAGCAGCCCAATCGGACTACCGTTCTACGAGCAGTACTTC
CDR3aa: CASSPIGLPFYEQYF

abundance: .
j_gene: TRBJ2-3
v_gene: TRBV20-1
d_gene: .
CDR3nt: TGCAGTGCTAGAGAGTTTGGCCAGAACACAGATACGCAGTATTTT
CDR3aa: CSAREFGQNTDTQYF

abundance: few
j_gene: TRBJ2-5
v_gene: TRBV10-3
d_gene: TRBD2
CDR3nt: TGTGCCATCAGTGAACCTAGCGGGGTCCAAGAGACCCAGTACTTC
CDR3aa: CAISEPSGVQETQYF

abundance: .
j_gene: TRBJ2-7
v_gene: TRBV28
d_gene: .
CDR3nt: TGTGCCAGCAGTTTTGATCGGGTGGGCTACGAGCAGTACTTC
CDR3aa: CASSFDRVGYEQYF

abundance: few
j_gene: TRBJ1-2
v_gene: TRBV7-8
d_gene: .
CDR3nt: TGTGCCAGCAGCTTAAGGGGGGGGAACTATGGCTACACCTTC
CDR3aa: CASSLRGGNYGYTF

abundance: .
j_gene: TRBJ1-2
v_gene: TRBV25-1
d_gene: .
CDR3nt: TGTGCCAGCAGTGAAACAGGGTTGTCTGGCTACACCTTC
CDR3aa: CASSETGLSGYTF

abundance: few
j_gene: TRBJ1-1
v_gene: TRBV21-1
d_gene: .
CDR3nt: TGTGCCAGCAGCAAACGGACAGTTAACACTGAAGCTTTCTTT
CDR3aa: CASSKRTVNTEAFF

abundance: .
j_gene: TRBJ2-7
v_gene: TRBV6-5
d_gene: TRBD1
CDR3nt: TGTGCCAGCAGTCCCCGGGACAGTTCAAACTACGAGCAGTACTTC
CDR3aa: CASSPRDSSNYEQYF

abundance: few
j_gene: TRBJ2-7
v_gene: TRBV20-1
d_gene: TRBD1
CDR3nt: TGCAGTGCTAGTCCGACAGGGTTGTACGAGCAGTACTTC
CDR3aa: CSASPTGLYEQYF

abundance: .
j_gene: TRBJ2-4
v_gene: TRBV15
d_gene: .
CDR3nt: TGTGCCACCAGCAGAGAAGGTGTGGGCGGGGAGCAGTACTTC
CDR3aa: CATSREGVGGEQYF

abundance: .
j_gene: TRBJ2-3
v_gene: TRBV25-1
d_gene: .
CDR3nt: TGTGCCAGCAGTGAGCTCGGGGGCCGCACAGATACGCAGTATTTT
CDR3aa: CASSELGGRTDTQYF

abundance: .
j_gene: TRBJ2-3
v_gene: TRBV12-3/TRBV12-4
d_gene: .
CDR3nt: TGTGCCAGCAGTTTATTAGTTGGCCCAGAAGGGACAGATACGCAGTATTTT
CDR3aa: CASSLLVGPEGTDTQYF

abundance: few
j_gene: TRBJ2-7
v_gene: TRBV14
d_gene: .
CDR3nt: TGTGCCAGCAGGTCCTCAAACTTGGCCTACGAGCAGTACTTC
CDR3aa: CASRSSNLAYEQYF

abundance: .
j_gene: TRBJ1-4
v_gene: TRBV7-9
d_gene: .
CDR3nt: TGTGCCAGCAGCTTATTTCCCCCCAGGCGCAGTGATGAAAAACTGTTTTTT
CDR3aa: CASSLFPPRRSDEKLFF

abundance: .
j_gene: TRBJ2-1
v_gene: TRBV11-2
d_gene: .
CDR3nt: TGTGCCAGCAGCTTAGGTAGGACAGCTTACAATGAGCAGTTCTTC
CDR3aa: CASSLGRTAYNEQFF

abundance: few
j_gene: TRBJ2-7
v_gene: TRBV5-1
d_gene: TRBD2
CDR3nt: TGCGCCAGCGCGACCCGGACTAGCGGGAGGGATCATAGCTACGAGCAGTACTTC
CDR3aa: CASATRTSGRDHSYEQYF

abundance: few
j_gene: TRBJ1-2
v_gene: TRBV28
d_gene: .
CDR3nt: TGTGCCAGCAGACCGGGACTTCAGGGATCCAACTATGGCTACACCTTC
CDR3aa: CASRPGLQGSNYGYTF

abundance: .
j_gene: TRBJ2-7
v_gene: TRBV24-1
d_gene: .
CDR3nt: TGTGCCACCAGTGATAGGGAAGGGGATGGCGAGCAGTACTTC
CDR3aa: CATSDREGDGEQYF

abundance: .
j_gene: TRBJ2-1
v_gene: TRBV7-9
d_gene: .
CDR3nt: TGTGCCAGCAGCTTATTTGGCCAGGGTGGCTACAATGAGCAGTTCTTC
CDR3aa: CASSLFGQGGYNEQFF

abundance: .
j_gene: TRBJ1-2
v_gene: TRBV2
d_gene: .
CDR3nt: TGTGCCAGGAGAGAGGGAAGTGGCTACACCTTC
CDR3aa: CARREGSGYTF

abundance: .
j_gene: TRBJ2-7
v_gene: TRBV2
d_gene: TRBD2
CDR3nt: TGTGCCAGCAGGGATATAGCGGGGGACGAGCAGTACTTC
CDR3aa: CASRDIAGDEQYF

abundance: .
j_gene: TRBJ1-6
v_gene: TRBV15
d_gene: .
CDR3nt: TGTGCCACCAGCAGAGGTGGGGTACCCTCACCCCTCCACTTT
CDR3aa: CATSRGGVPSPLHF

abundance: .
j_gene: TRBJ2-7
v_gene: TRBV7-7
d_gene: .
CDR3nt: TGTGCCAGCAGCTCCGGGGTGGGTTCCGACGAGCAGTACTTC
CDR3aa: CASSSGVGSDEQYF

abundance: few
j_gene: TRBJ1-4
v_gene: TRBV28
d_gene: .
CDR3nt: TGTGCCAGCAGTCTACCCGCGGCGCATTCGGAGAAACTGTTTTTT
CDR3aa: CASSLPAAHSEKLFF

abundance: few
j_gene: TRBJ2-3
v_gene: TRBV29-1
d_gene: TRBD1
CDR3nt: TGCAGCGCTGGGGACAGCTCCTTTAGATCGGATACGCAGTATTTT
CDR3aa: CSAGDSSFRSDTQYF

abundance: .
j_gene: TRBJ2-2
v_gene: TRBV15
d_gene: .
CDR3nt: TGTGCCACCAGCAGAGATCAGAGGGGGGTCGGGGAGCTGTTTTTT
CDR3aa: CATSRDQRGVGELFF